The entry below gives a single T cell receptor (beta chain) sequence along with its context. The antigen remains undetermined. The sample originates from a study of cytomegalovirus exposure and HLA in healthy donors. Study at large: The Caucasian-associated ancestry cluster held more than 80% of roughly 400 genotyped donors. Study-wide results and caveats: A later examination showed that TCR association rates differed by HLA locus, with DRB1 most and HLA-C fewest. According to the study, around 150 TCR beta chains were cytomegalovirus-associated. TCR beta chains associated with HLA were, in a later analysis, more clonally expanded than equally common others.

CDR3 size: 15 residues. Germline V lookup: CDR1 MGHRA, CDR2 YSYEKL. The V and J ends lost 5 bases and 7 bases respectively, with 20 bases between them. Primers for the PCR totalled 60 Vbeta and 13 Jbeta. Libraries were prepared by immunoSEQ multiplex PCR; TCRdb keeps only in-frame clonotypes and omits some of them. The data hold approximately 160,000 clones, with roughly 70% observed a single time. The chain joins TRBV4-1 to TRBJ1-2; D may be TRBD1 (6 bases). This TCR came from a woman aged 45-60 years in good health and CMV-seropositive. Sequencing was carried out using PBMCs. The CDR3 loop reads CASSINRDGVAGYTF. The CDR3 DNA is TGCGCCAGCAGCATCAACAGGGACGGGGTTGCTGGCTACACCTTC.